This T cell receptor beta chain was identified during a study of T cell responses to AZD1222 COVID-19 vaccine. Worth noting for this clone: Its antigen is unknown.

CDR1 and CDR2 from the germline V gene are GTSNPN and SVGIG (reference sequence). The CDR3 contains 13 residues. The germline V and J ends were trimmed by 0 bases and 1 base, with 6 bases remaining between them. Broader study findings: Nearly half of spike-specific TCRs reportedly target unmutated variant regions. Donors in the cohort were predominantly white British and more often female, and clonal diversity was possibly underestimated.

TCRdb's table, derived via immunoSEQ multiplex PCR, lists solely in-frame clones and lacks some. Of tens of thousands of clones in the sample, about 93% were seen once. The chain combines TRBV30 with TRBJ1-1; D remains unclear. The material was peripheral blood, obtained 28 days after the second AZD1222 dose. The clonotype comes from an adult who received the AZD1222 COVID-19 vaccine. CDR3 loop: CAWSVGRNTEAFF. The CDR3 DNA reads TGTGCCTGGAGTGTAGGACGGAACACTGAAGCTTTCTTT.